Below are 30 T cell receptor beta chains sequenced from a single sample in a study of CD8+ T cells in alopecia areata (dated 2018 in TCRdb). Receptor amplification or capture employed the immunoSEQ multiplex PCR assay. RNA was extracted from all samples and reverse transcribed into cDNA as template for TCR sequencing. Drawn from immuneACCESS, this table holds only the in-frame rearrangements with V and J called that TCRdb kept. Clones are partly lost; checked studies trace under half to an unresolved V gene and leave the rest unexplained. Recorded for this sample are some 110,000 clones; roughly 69% of them occurred a single time. The ten largest clones capture 2.8% of the sample. Specimen: CD4+ T cells sorted from blood. All receptors come from a human donor in good health.

This clone is medium-sized (0.01 to 0.1%) within its sample. The chain uses TRBV29-1 and TRBJ2-6; D uncertain. The CDR3 extends over 16 amino acids. Trimming cost V 7 bases and J 0 bases, with 16 bases left between them. Germline CDR1 and CDR2: SQVTM and ANQGSEA. DNA of the CDR3: TGCAGCGCCCAGACCGACGTACACTCTGGGGCCAACGTCCTGACTTTC. Protein sequence: CSAQTDVHSGANVLTF.

This chain joins TRBV15 and TRBJ2-5; D unresolved. Per germline, CDR1 LNHNV and CDR2 YYDKDF (reference sequence). The CDR3 spans 15 residues. Between the trimmed V and J ends, which lost 0 bases and 3 bases, there was a span of 11 bases. This CDR3 reads CATSRDSHPKETQYF. The CDR3 nucleotides read TGTGCCACCAGCAGAGATTCGCACCCAAAAGAGACCCAGTACTTC.

The chain recombines TRBV29-1 with TRBJ1-2; the D gene is possibly TRBD1 (6 bases). This CDR3 contains 14 residues. Germline V gene lookup returns CDR1 SQVTM and CDR2 ANQGSEA. Trimming stripped 0 bases from V and 5 bases from J, with 13 bases between. The CDR3 DNA reads TGCAGCGTTGAAGAGAGCGGGGGCGGTTATGGCTACACCTTC. It encodes CSVEESGGGYGYTF.

This chain joins TRBV2 and TRBJ2-1; D perhaps matches TRBD2 (6 bases). This CDR3 is built from 15 residues. The V gene lost 4 bases and the J gene lost 7 bases, with 17 bases spanning the gap. CDR1 is SNHLY, CDR2 FYNNEI, per germline. CDR3 in amino acids: CASSVEGSRLNEQFF. DNA for the CDR3: TGTGCCAGCAGTGTGGAGGGAAGTAGATTGAATGAGCAGTTCTTC.

This clone was seen only a few times. CDR3 sequence: CASSVVGDAYEQYF. The CDR3 DNA is TGTGCCAGCAGCGTAGTTGGGGATGCCTACGAGCAGTACTTC. The chain carries TRBV9 and TRBJ2-7; D is unclear. CDR1 SGDLS and CDR2 YYNGEE come from the germline V gene. Trimming removed 0 bases from V and 2 bases from J, with 9 bases in between. CDR3 length: 14 residues.

CDR3 in amino acids: CASRTTGTHEQFF. The CDR3 region has the DNA TGTGCCAGCAGAACGACAGGGACCCATGAGCAGTTCTTC. V gene TRBV11-2 combines with J gene TRBJ2-1; the match to TRBD1 covers 7 bases. V was pared by 6 bases and J by 8 bases, with 7 bases of the junction left unmatched. Germline assignment: CDR1 SGHAT and CDR2 FQNNGV. The CDR3 totals 13 residues.

The CDR3 DNA reads TGTGCCTGGACCCACAGATTCACTGAAGCTTTCTTT. Residues: CAWTHRFTEAFF. This rearrangement joins TRBV30 to TRBJ1-1; unclear D gene. This CDR3 region has 12 residues. The germline V gene has CDR1 GTSNPN and CDR2 SVGIG (reference sequence). Trimming took 4 bases from V and 4 from J, leaving 10 bases between them.

The chain uses TRBV30 and TRBJ1-1, with TRBD1 matching over 7 bases. Unmatched junction bases numbered 8, after V lost 2 bases and J lost 8 bases. Germline V CDR1 and CDR2: GTSNPN, SVGIG (reference sequence). The CDR3 is 13 amino acids. CDR3 sequence reads: CAWSTQGGTEAFF. The CDR3 DNA sequence: TGTGCCTGGAGTACCCAGGGGGGGACGGAAGCTTTCTTT.

The rearrangement joins TRBV7-2 to TRBJ1-1; TRBD1 might be the D (6 bases). Trimming took off 2 bases at V and 13 bases at J, with 17 bases between the two ends. Germline-derived CDR1 and CDR2 are SGHTA and FQGNSA. The CDR3 loop spans 13 amino acids. The CDR3 DNA reads as TGTGCCAGCAGCTTACCGCGGGGGGCGGTATTTTTCTTT. It specifies CASSLPRGAVFFF.

The chain is built from TRBV29-1 and TRBJ1-2, with D possibly being TRBD1 (6 bases). With 7 bases removed from V and 4 bases from J, the gap between germline ends came to 13 bases. The CDR3 contains 12 residues. CDR1 is SQVTM, CDR2 ANQGSEA, per germline. The CDR3 protein is CSADRGAYGYTF. The CDR3, as DNA: TGCAGCGCAGATCGGGGGGCCTATGGCTACACCTTC.

This chain uses TRBV29-1 with TRBJ1-5; a possible D gene is TRBD1 (5 bases). Trimming removed 6 bases at V and 4 bases at J, with 16 bases between. CDR3 length: 14 amino acids. Germline V gene lookup returns CDR1 SQVTM and CDR2 ANQGSEA. CDR3 residues: CSVDGGGWNQPQHF. In DNA, the CDR3 is TGCAGCGTCGATGGGGGGGGTTGGAATCAGCCCCAGCATTTT.

The genes are TRBV18 and TRBJ2-5; tentatively, D is TRBD2 (5 bases). The CDR3 contains 14 residues. Germline V gene lookup returns CDR1 KGHSH and CDR2 LQKENI. Trimming stripped 2 bases from V and 4 bases from J, with 11 bases between. The CDR3, as DNA: TGTGCCAGCTCACCAGTACACAGCGGAGAGACCCAGTACTTC. It translates to CASSPVHSGETQYF.

The chain uses TRBV7-6 and TRBJ2-5; TRBD2 is a possible D gene (6 bases). Germline CDR1 reads SGHVS; CDR2 reads FNYEAQ. Trimming stripped 1 base from V and 4 bases from J, with 19 bases between. This CDR3 has 17 residues. CDR3 bases: TGTGCCAGCAGCTTAGTTGGAATCCCCATGGGGGGAGAGACCCAGTACTTC. Residues: CASSLVGIPMGGETQYF.

This clone was recorded only once. The genes are TRBV30 and TRBJ2-3, with 10 bases matching TRBD2. J lost 2 bases, V lost 1 base, and 6 bases had no gene match. The CDR3 sequence is 16 residues long. Germline V gene lookup returns CDR1 GTSNPN and CDR2 SVGIG (reference sequence). The CDR3 nucleotides read TGTGCCTGGAGTGATTTAGCGGGGGGTCTCACAGATACGCAGTATTTT. Its translation is CAWSDLAGGLTDTQYF.

This chain joins TRBV6-5 and TRBJ1-2, with D tentatively TRBD1 (5 bases). Germline lookup yields CDR1 MNHEY and CDR2 SVGAGI. Trimming took off 2 bases at V and 3 bases at J, with 10 bases between the two ends. The length of the CDR3 is 14 residues. CDR3 amino acids: CASSYMQGHYGYTF. CDR3 nucleotides: TGTGCCAGCAGTTACATGCAGGGTCACTATGGCTACACCTTC.

The chain combines TRBV2 with TRBJ1-5; 8 nucleotides agree with TRBD1. Germline V lookup: CDR1 SNHLY, CDR2 FYNNEI. Losses at the gene ends were 5 bases for V and 2 bases for J; bases not matched to a gene: 5. The CDR3 loop spans 15 amino acids. The CDR3 DNA reads as TGTGCCAGCAGTCCTCAGGGGGCGCGCAATCAGCCCCAGCATTTT. Translating it yields CASSPQGARNQPQHF. Supplemented by reference TRBV2 and TRBJ1-5, the full variable domain reads EPEVTQTPSHQVTQMGQEVILRCVPISNHLYFYWYRQILGQKVEFLVSFYNNEISEKSEIFDDQFSVERPDGSNFTLKIRSTKLEDSAMYFCASSPQGARNQPQHFGDGTRLSIL.

This sequence joins TRBV5-6 and TRBJ1-6; D is undetermined. Germline CDR1 is SGHDT and CDR2 is YYEEEE. Deletions cut 0 bases from V and 0 bases from J, with 13 bases between. The CDR3 loop spans 18 amino acids. The CDR3 DNA is TGTGCCAGCAGCTTGGCCGCCGGGTCTGGCTCCTATAATTCACCCCTCCACTTT. Translation gives CASSLAAGSGSYNSPLHF.

V usage is TRBV5-4 and J usage is TRBJ1-2; D is undetermined. CDR1 is SGHNT, CDR2 YYREEE, per germline (reference sequence). This CDR3 is 17 amino acids long. V lost 1 base to trimming and J lost 4 bases, with 20 bases between them. The CDR3 nucleotides read TGTGCCAGCAGCTTGCCGGGGAGGACTCCGGGCGGCTATGGCTACACCTTC. Translated, it gives CASSLPGRTPGGYGYTF.

The chain has TRBV20-1 and TRBJ1-2; D uncertain. Germline V lookup: CDR1 DFQATT, CDR2 SNEGSKA (reference sequence). CDR3 length: 11 amino acids. The chain's CDR3 is CSVRGGDGYTF. Written as DNA, the CDR3 is TGCAGCGTGCGAGGAGGTGATGGCTACACCTTC.

V usage is TRBV11-2 and J usage is TRBJ2-2, with D perhaps being TRBD1 or TRBD2 (7 bases each). The length of the CDR3 is 15 residues. With 5 bases removed from V and 4 bases from J, the gap between germline ends came to 14 bases. The V gene's germline CDR1 is SGHAT and CDR2 FQNNGV. The CDR3 DNA reads as TGTGCCAGCAGCGAGACAGGGAGGGGCACCGGGGAGCTGTTTTTT. Its translation: CASSETGRGTGELFF. Complete variable domain (other parts from reference TRBV11-2 and TRBJ2-2): EAGVAQSPRYKIIEKRQSVAFWCNPISGHATLYWYQQILGQGPKLLIQFQNNGVVDDSQLPKDRFSAERLKGVDSTLKIQPAKLEDSAVYLCASSETGRGTGELFFGEGSRLTVL.

The V gene is TRBV27, the J gene TRBJ1-2; D may be TRBD1 (5 bases). V was pared by 5 bases and J by 8 bases, with 18 bases between. Germline CDR1 is MNHEY and CDR2 is SMNVEV (reference sequence). This CDR3 comprises 14 residues. Written as DNA, the CDR3 is TGTGCCAGCAGTACGCTCAGCTCAGGGAGAGGCTACACCTTC. Amino acids: CASSTLSSGRGYTF.

This chain uses TRBV14 with TRBJ2-3; 9 nucleotides align to TRBD2. Germline V lookup: CDR1 SGHDN, CDR2 FVKESK. The CDR3 extends over 18 amino acids. V trimming: 2 bases; J trimming: 3 bases; junction bases outside the gene matches: 12. The CDR3 protein is CASSQFITASGETDTQYF. CDR3 DNA: TGTGCCAGCAGCCAATTTATAACCGCTAGCGGGGAGACAGATACGCAGTATTTT.

The chain uses TRBV4-1 and TRBJ2-3; 7 nucleotides agree with TRBD2. The junction had 12 bases not matched to a gene; V was cut back by 6 bases and J by 3 bases. Germline lookup yields CDR1 MGHRA and CDR2 YSYEKL. CDR3 length equals 16 residues. CDR3 coding DNA: TGCGCCAGCAGGCAAAGCGGGGTGGCCGCTACAGATACGCAGTATTTT. Its translation: CASRQSGVAATDTQYF.

This chain uses TRBV2 with TRBJ1-2, with D maybe TRBD1 (5 bases). The length of the CDR3 is 13 residues. The germline CDR1 and CDR2 sequences are SNHLY and FYNNEI. Trimming took off 4 bases at V and 6 bases at J, with 12 bases between the two ends. As DNA, the CDR3 is TGTGCCAGCAGTGGCGTTGGGACGGATGGCTACACCTTC. This sequence encodes CASSGVGTDGYTF. The whole variable domain, remainder taken from reference TRBV2 and TRBJ1-2, is EPEVTQTPSHQVTQMGQEVILRCVPISNHLYFYWYRQILGQKVEFLVSFYNNEISEKSEIFDDQFSVERPDGSNFTLKIRSTKLEDSAMYFCASSGVGTDGYTFGSGTRLTVV.

This clone occurred once. The chain uses TRBV6-5 and TRBJ1-1, with a weak D call TRBD1 (5 bases). This CDR3 region has 15 residues. Germline V gene data show CDR1 as MNHEY and CDR2 as SVGAGI. V lost 8 bases to trimming and J lost 5 bases, with 21 bases between them. CDR3 DNA sequence: TGTGCCAGCCACGACAGCGACCTTGGGGGGACTGAAGCTTTCTTT. Translating gives CASHDSDLGGTEAFF.

This clone has more than one count but fewer than ten. The chain is built from TRBV19 and TRBJ2-1, with 10 bases fitting TRBD2. Germline V gives CDR1 LNHDA, CDR2 SQIVND (reference sequence). V shed 7 bases and J 5 bases; nucleotides not matched to a gene: 5. The CDR3 is made up of 14 amino acids. The CDR3 here is CASIGTSVHNEQFF. DNA for the CDR3: TGTGCCAGTATAGGGACTAGCGTTCACAATGAGCAGTTCTTC.

V gene TRBV29-1 combines with J gene TRBJ2-1; 7 bases line up with TRBD2. The CDR3 runs 16 residues. V gave up 2 bases and J gave up 2 bases; unmatched junction bases: 9. Germline V gene sequence: CDR1 SQVTM, CDR2 ANQGSEA. This chain's CDR3 is CSVERQGGGAYNEQFF. The CDR3 DNA follows: TGCAGCGTTGAACGGCAAGGCGGGGGAGCCTACAATGAGCAGTTCTTC.

The chain links TRBV6-6 to TRBJ1-2; tentatively, D is TRBD1 (5 bases). Trimming took off 5 bases at V and 7 bases at J, with 11 bases between the two ends. The germline V gene has CDR1 MNHNY and CDR2 SVGAGI (reference sequence). The CDR3 extends over 12 amino acids. CDR3: CASSRDGFGYTF. The CDR3 region has the DNA TGTGCCAGCAGTCGGGACGGGTTTGGCTACACCTTC.

V and J are TRBV6-5 and TRBJ2-7; no definite D call. The ends were cut back, 10 bases at V and 2 bases at J, with 12 bases in the middle. The CDR3 runs 12 residues. Germline loops: CDR1 MNHEY, CDR2 SVGAGI. CDR3 sequence reads: CATGIKAYEQYF. Written as DNA, the CDR3 is TGTGCCACGGGTATAAAGGCCTACGAGCAGTACTTC.

V and J are TRBV7-7 and TRBJ2-2; the D gene is possibly TRBD1 (5 bases). V dropped 1 base and J dropped 5 bases, with 5 bases sitting between them. Germline V gives CDR1 SSHAT, CDR2 FNYEAQ (reference sequence). This CDR3 has 13 amino acids. The CDR3 loop reads CASSLEGTGELFF. Written as DNA, the CDR3 is TGTGCCAGCAGCTTAGAGGGGACCGGGGAGCTGTTTTTT.